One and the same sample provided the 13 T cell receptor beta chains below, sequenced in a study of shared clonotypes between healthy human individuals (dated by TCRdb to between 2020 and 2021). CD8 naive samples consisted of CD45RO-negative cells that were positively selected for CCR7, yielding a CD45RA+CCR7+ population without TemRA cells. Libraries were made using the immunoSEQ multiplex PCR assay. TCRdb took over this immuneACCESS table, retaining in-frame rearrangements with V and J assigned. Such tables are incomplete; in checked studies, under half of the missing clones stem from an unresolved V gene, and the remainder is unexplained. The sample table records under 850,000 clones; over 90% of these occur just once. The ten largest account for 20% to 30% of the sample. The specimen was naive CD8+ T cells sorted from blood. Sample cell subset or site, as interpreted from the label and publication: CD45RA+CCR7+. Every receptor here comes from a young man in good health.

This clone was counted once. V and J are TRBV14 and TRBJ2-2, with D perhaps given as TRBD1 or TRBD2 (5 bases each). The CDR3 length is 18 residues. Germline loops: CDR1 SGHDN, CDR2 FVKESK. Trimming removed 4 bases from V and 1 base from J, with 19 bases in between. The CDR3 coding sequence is TGTGCCAGCAGCCGAGGACTCGTGGGGCCTGAGAACACCGGGGAGCTGTTTTTT. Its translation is CASSRGLVGPENTGELFF. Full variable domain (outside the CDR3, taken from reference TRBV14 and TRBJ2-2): EAGVTQFPSHSVIEKGQTVTLRCDPISGHDNLYWYRRVMGKEIKFLLHFVKESKQDESGMPNNRFLAERTGGTYSTLKVQPAELEDSGVYFCASSRGLVGPENTGELFFGEGSRLTVL.

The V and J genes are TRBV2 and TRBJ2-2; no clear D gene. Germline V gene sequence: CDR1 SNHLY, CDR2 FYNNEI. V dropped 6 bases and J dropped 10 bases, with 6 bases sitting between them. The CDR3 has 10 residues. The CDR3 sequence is CASSSTELFF. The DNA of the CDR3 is TGTGCCAGCAGCTCGACGGAGCTGTTTTTT.

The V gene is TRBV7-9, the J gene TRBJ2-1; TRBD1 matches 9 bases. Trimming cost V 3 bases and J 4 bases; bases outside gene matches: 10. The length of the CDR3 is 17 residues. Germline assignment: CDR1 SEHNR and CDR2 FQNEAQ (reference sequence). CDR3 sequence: CASSFTGGTGFYNEQFF. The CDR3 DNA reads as TGTGCCAGCAGCTTCACTGGGGGGACAGGGTTTTACAATGAGCAGTTCTTC. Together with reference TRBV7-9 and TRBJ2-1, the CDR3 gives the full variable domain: DTGVSQNPRHKITKRGQNVTFRCDPISEHNRLYWYRQTLGQGPEFLTYFQNEAQLEKSRLLSDRFSAERPKGSFSTLEIQRTEQGDSAMYLCASSFTGGTGFYNEQFFGPGTRLTVL.

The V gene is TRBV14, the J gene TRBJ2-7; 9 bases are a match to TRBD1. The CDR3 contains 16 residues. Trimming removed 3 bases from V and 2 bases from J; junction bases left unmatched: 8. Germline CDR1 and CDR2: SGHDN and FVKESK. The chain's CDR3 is CASSQLRQGGTYEQYF. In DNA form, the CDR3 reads TGTGCCAGCAGCCAGCTCCGACAGGGGGGCACCTACGAGCAGTACTTC.

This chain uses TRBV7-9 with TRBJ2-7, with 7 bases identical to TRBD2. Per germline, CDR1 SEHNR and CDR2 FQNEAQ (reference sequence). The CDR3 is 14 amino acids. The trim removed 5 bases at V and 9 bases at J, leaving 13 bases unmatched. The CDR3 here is CASSPREAYDGQYF. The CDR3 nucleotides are TGTGCCAGCAGCCCCCGGGAGGCCTACGACGGGCAGTACTTC.

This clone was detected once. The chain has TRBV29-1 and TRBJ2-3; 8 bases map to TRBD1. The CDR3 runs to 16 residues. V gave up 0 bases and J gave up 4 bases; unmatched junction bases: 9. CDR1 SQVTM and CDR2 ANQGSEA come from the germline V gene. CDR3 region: CSVEDRVTGDPDTQYF. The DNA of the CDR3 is TGCAGCGTTGAAGATCGCGTGACAGGGGATCCAGATACGCAGTATTTT.

The CDR3 is CASSEGAWGYEQYF. The DNA of the CDR3 is TGTGCCAGCAGTGAGGGAGCTTGGGGCTACGAGCAGTACTTC. The rearrangement joins TRBV27 to TRBJ2-7; TRBD2 is a possible D gene (5 bases). Trimming pared 5 bases from V and 3 bases from J, leaving 14 bases between. The CDR3 contains 14 residues. Germline V CDR1 and CDR2: MNHEY, SMNVEV (reference sequence).

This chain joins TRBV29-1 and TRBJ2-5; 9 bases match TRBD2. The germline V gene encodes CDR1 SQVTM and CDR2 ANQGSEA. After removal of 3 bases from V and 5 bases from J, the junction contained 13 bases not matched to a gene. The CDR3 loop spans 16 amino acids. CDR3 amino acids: CSVEGRVEREEETQYF. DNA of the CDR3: TGCAGCGTTGAGGGCCGAGTAGAGCGGGAGGAGGAGACCCAGTACTTC.

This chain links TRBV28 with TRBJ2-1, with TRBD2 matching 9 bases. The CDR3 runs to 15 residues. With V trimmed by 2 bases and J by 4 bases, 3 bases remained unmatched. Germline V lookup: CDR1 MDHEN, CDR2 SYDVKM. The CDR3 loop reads CASSLKTSGYNEQFF. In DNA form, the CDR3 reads TGTGCCAGCAGTTTAAAGACTAGCGGATACAATGAGCAGTTCTTC.

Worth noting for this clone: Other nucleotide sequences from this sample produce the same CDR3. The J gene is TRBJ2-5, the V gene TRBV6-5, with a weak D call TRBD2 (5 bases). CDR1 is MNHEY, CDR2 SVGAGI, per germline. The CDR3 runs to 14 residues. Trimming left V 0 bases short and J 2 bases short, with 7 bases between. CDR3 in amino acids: CASSYSGGQETQYF. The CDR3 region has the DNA TGTGCCAGCAGTTACTCTGGAGGACAAGAGACCCAGTACTTC.

The CDR3 protein is CASSLQGKVAGETQYF. DNA of the CDR3: TGTGCCAGCAGCTTACAGGGGAAGGTAGCGGGAGAGACCCAGTACTTC. This chain connects TRBV5-4 to TRBJ2-5, with D perhaps being TRBD1 or TRBD2 (7 bases each). The CDR3 runs to 16 residues. V was cut by 2 bases and J by 4 bases, with 18 bases left in between. Germline V gene lookup returns CDR1 SGHNT and CDR2 YYREEE (reference sequence).

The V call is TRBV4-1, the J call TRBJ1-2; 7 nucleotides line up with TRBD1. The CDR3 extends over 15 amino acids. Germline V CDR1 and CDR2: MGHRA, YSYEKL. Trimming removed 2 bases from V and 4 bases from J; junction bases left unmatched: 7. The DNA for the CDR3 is TGCGCCAGCAGCCAACCACAGGGGACCGCCTATGGCTACACCTTC. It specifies CASSQPQGTAYGYTF.

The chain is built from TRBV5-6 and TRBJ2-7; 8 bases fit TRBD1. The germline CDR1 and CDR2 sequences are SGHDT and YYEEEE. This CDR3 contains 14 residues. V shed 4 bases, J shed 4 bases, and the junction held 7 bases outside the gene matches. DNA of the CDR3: TGTGCCAGCAGCACGCTCCAGGGGGCGTACGAGCAGTACTTC. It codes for CASSTLQGAYEQYF.